The 30 T cell receptor beta chains presented below share a single source sample, sequenced in a study of T-cell reconstitution after alpha-beta-depleted transplantation in children (dated by TCRdb to between 2015 and 2016). Library creation used PCR. Data came from an Illumina HiSeq 2500. Molecular barcoding was employed in the preparation of TCR libraries, with unique molecular identifiers being used to normalize TCRbeta repertoire quantification. Using fastp trimming at Q25 and MiXCR clonotype assembly, TCRdb reanalyzed the public sequencing data and kept in-frame beta chains. Identical CDR3 proteins give one entry, which carries the most common genes and DNA. This sample comprises 250,000 to 350,000 distinct CDR3 sequences, 9.9% of them detected only once. Roughly 9.1% of the sample is in the top ten clones. The source material was PBMCs from the stem cell graft donor, sampled from the stem cell graft. The source of these receptors is a human donor who donated a stem cell graft to a child with SCID.

This rearrangement joins TRBV20-1 to TRBJ2-6, with TRBD1 matching over 8 bases. This CDR3 is 17 amino acids long. V lost 1 base, J lost 2 bases, and 7 bases stayed unmatched. Germline CDR1 reads DFQATT; CDR2 reads SNEGSKA (reference sequence). The DNA for the CDR3 is TGCAGTGCTAGAGTCCCAGGGGGCGTTACTGGGGCCAACGTCCTGACTTTC. Amino acid sequence: CSARVPGGVTGANVLTF.

The rearrangement joins TRBV4-2 to TRBJ2-2; weak D call: TRBD1 (5 bases). The CDR3 covers 13 residues. Germline V lookup: CDR1 LGHNA, CDR2 YNFKEQ. Between the trimmed V and J ends, which lost 6 bases and 6 bases, there was a span of 11 bases. The CDR3 DNA follows: TGTGCCAGCAGGGGCAGGGAATCCGGGGAGCTGTTTTTT. Its translation is CASRGRESGELFF.

The chain links TRBV10-3 to TRBJ1-1; possible D gene TRBD1, 5 bases. This CDR3 contains 15 residues. V was cut by 1 base and J by 0 bases, with 9 bases left in between. Germline lookup yields CDR1 ENHRY and CDR2 SYGVKD. CDR3 in amino acids: CAISELQELNTEAFF. Written as DNA, the CDR3 is TGTGCCATCAGTGAGTTACAGGAACTGAACACTGAAGCTTTCTTT.

The gene calls are TRBV6-5 and TRBJ1-4; TRBD1 agrees at 7 bases. Germline-derived CDR1 and CDR2 are MNHEY and SVGAGI. The CDR3 has 13 amino acids. Trimming removed 6 bases from V and 6 bases from J; junction bases left unmatched: 4. CDR3 residues: CASRTGQDEKLFF. The CDR3 bases are TGTGCCAGCAGGACAGGGCAGGATGAAAAACTGTTTTTT.

The chain couples TRBV24-1 to TRBJ2-5; 14 positions agree with TRBD2. Germline V gene sequence: CDR1 KGHDR, CDR2 SFDVKD. This CDR3 comprises 19 residues. Losses at the gene ends were 5 bases for V and 4 bases for J; bases not matched to a gene: 14. CDR3 amino acids: CATSAPGLAGGGVRETQYF. The DNA of the CDR3 is TGTGCCACCAGTGCCCCCGGACTAGCGGGGGGCGGCGTCAGAGAGACCCAGTACTTC.

In this sample, this clonotype turned up a few times. This chain connects TRBV5-1 to TRBJ1-1; possible D gene TRBD1, 5 bases. The V end was cut by 7 bases, the J end by 0 bases, with 10 bases between. The germline V gene encodes CDR1 SGHRS and CDR2 YFSETQ. The CDR3 loop spans 13 amino acids. The CDR3 region has the DNA TGCGCCAGCGCGGGGCAGATGAACACTGAAGCTTTCTTT. Encoded protein: CASAGQMNTEAFF.

This clonotype was counted ten times or more. V usage is TRBV10-3 and J usage is TRBJ2-7; 7 bases are a match to TRBD1. This CDR3 is 12 amino acids long. Germline CDR1 and CDR2: ENHRY and SYGVKD. J was trimmed by 6 bases and V by 6 bases; bases with no gene match: 5. Here the CDR3 reads CAIRLTGFEQYF. The CDR3 DNA sequence: TGTGCCATCAGGCTGACAGGGTTCGAGCAGTACTTC.

This clonotype was found a few times. V gene TRBV5-1 combines with J gene TRBJ2-5; D may be TRBD2 (6 bases). Germline values: CDR1 SGHRS, CDR2 YFSETQ. Trimming shortened V by 4 bases and J by 2 bases, and 15 bases separated the two germline ends. The CDR3 length is 15 residues. This CDR3 is CASSPGLAPQETQYF. The CDR3 DNA sequence: TGCGCCAGCAGCCCCGGGCTAGCGCCTCAAGAGACCCAGTACTTC.

The chain employs TRBV11-2 and TRBJ2-5; 8 nucleotides match TRBD1. CDR1 SGHAT and CDR2 FQNNGV come from the germline V gene. This CDR3 region has 15 residues. V shed 1 base and J 5 bases; nucleotides not matched to a gene: 6. CDR3: CASSLGDRMWETQYF. The CDR3 DNA is TGTGCCAGCAGCTTAGGGGACAGGATGTGGGAGACCCAGTACTTC. Together with reference TRBV11-2 and TRBJ2-5, the CDR3 gives the full variable domain: EAGVAQSPRYKIIEKRQSVAFWCNPISGHATLYWYQQILGQGPKLLIQFQNNGVVDDSQLPKDRFSAERLKGVDSTLKIQPAKLEDSAVYLCASSLGDRMWETQYFGPGTRLLVL.

A few counts support this clonotype. The chain links TRBV6-2 or TRBV6-3 to TRBJ2-7; 11 positions match TRBD2. V trimming: 2 bases; J trimming: 3 bases; junction bases outside the gene matches: 9. CDR1 and CDR2 (germline): MNHEY, SVGEGT. This CDR3 is 17 amino acids long. CDR3 amino acids: CASSYVLAGGLDYEQYF. CDR3 nucleotides: TGTGCCAGCAGTTACGTGCTAGCGGGGGGACTTGACTACGAGCAGTACTTC.

V usage is TRBV12-3 or TRBV12-4 and J usage is TRBJ2-2; D gene uncertain. Trimming left V 6 bases short and J 7 bases short, with 12 bases between. The CDR3 extends over 13 amino acids. DNA for the CDR3: TGTGCCAGCAGAACGATAAGGGACGGGGAGCTGTTTTTT. It is translated as CASRTIRDGELFF.

This clonotype was detected ten times or more. The chain has TRBV12-3 or TRBV12-4 and TRBJ2-7; a weak D match, TRBD1 (5 bases). With 5 bases removed from V and 2 bases from J, the gap between germline ends came to 13 bases. The CDR3 runs to 14 residues. The CDR3: CASSPLDSPYEQYF. The CDR3 DNA sequence: TGTGCCAGCAGTCCATTAGACAGCCCCTACGAGCAGTACTTC.

In this sample, this clonotype turned up a few times. The chain couples TRBV4-1 to TRBJ1-6, with 7 bases that match TRBD1. V gave up 4 bases and J gave up 6 bases; unmatched junction bases: 3. Germline V CDR1 and CDR2: MGHRA, YSYEKL. There are 14 residues in the CDR3. The CDR3 loop reads CASSLGTVNSPLHF. Written as DNA, the CDR3 is TGCGCCAGCAGCCTCGGGACAGTTAATTCACCCCTCCACTTT.

This clonotype has more than one count but fewer than ten. V is TRBV6-1 and J is TRBJ2-7, with D possibly TRBD1 on 6 matching bases. V was pared by 10 bases and J by 4 bases, with 23 bases between. Germline V gene sequence: CDR1 MNHNS, CDR2 SASEGT. CDR3 length: 15 residues. The CDR3 DNA reads as TGTGCCACCCTCGAACAGGGAAAAAAGAAATACGAGCAGTACTTC. Translated, it gives CATLEQGKKKYEQYF.

This clonotype was counted many times. V and J are TRBV12-3 or TRBV12-4 and TRBJ2-7, with a weak D call TRBD1 (6 bases). V gave up 5 bases and J gave up 3 bases, with 14 bases separating them. The CDR3 is 14 residues long. The CDR3 here is CASSGGGYYYEQYF. CDR3 bases: TGTGCCAGCAGTGGGGGCGGTTACTACTACGAGCAGTACTTC.

This clonotype was observed at least ten times. The V call is TRBV20-1, the J call TRBJ1-1, with a tentative D call TRBD1 (5 bases). V shed 3 bases and J shed 1 base, with 9 bases lying between them. The CDR3 consists of 13 residues. CDR1 and CDR2 from the germline V gene are DFQATT and SNEGSKA (reference sequence). The CDR3 DNA sequence: TGCAGTGCTAGGGGGACGGGGAACACTGAAGCTTTCTTT. It encodes CSARGTGNTEAFF.

A few counts support this clonotype. V gene TRBV12-3 or TRBV12-4 combines with J gene TRBJ2-2, with TRBD1 matching over 9 bases. The CDR3 has 17 amino acids. V lost 6 bases, J lost 3 bases, and 11 bases stayed unmatched. The CDR3 loop is CASRKPGQGFHTGELFF. For the CDR3, the DNA is TGTGCCAGCAGGAAACCGGGACAGGGATTTCACACCGGGGAGCTGTTTTTT.

This clonotype appeared a few times. The V call is TRBV7-6, the J call TRBJ2-7; D assignment may be TRBD1 or TRBD2 (5 bases each). The CDR3 is 15 amino acids. Germline lookup yields CDR1 SGHVS and CDR2 FNYEAQ. The V gene lost 0 bases and the J gene lost 3 bases, with 12 bases spanning the gap. This CDR3 reads CASSLAIGGSYEQYF. Written as DNA, the CDR3 is TGTGCCAGCAGCTTAGCGATTGGGGGAAGCTACGAGCAGTACTTC.

This clonotype was observed a few times. The genes are TRBV12-5 and TRBJ2-1, with 10 bases matching TRBD2. The CDR3 runs to 15 residues. V was pared by 7 bases and J by 7 bases, with 10 bases of the junction left unmatched. Per germline, CDR1 LGHNT and CDR2 FRNRAP. The CDR3 protein is CASAPQSGRGNEQFF. CDR3 sequence (DNA): TGTGCTAGTGCCCCTCAAAGCGGGAGGGGGAATGAGCAGTTCTTC. Looking up the rest from reference TRBV12-5 and TRBJ2-1 gives the full variable domain: DARVTQTPRHKVTEMGQEVTMRCQPILGHNTVFWYRQTMMQGLELLAYFRNRAPLDDSGMPKDRFSAEMPDATLATLKIQPSEPRDSAVYFCASAPQSGRGNEQFFGPGTRLTVL.

This clonotype has a handful of counts. The gene calls are TRBV7-3 and TRBJ2-7, with D perhaps TRBD1 (5 bases). In germline, CDR1 is SGHTA, CDR2 FQGTGA. This CDR3 is 13 amino acids long. V lost 1 base, J lost 6 bases, and 10 bases lay in between. The CDR3 protein is CASSLNSQGEQYF. CDR3 nucleotides: TGTGCCAGCAGCTTAAACAGTCAGGGCGAGCAGTACTTC.

The V and J genes are TRBV7-9 and TRBJ2-3; no firm D call. The germline CDR1 and CDR2 sequences are SEHNR and FQNEAQ (reference sequence). The ends were cut back, 3 bases at V and 4 bases at J, with 14 bases in the middle. This CDR3 is 15 amino acids long. CDR3 sequence: CASSFWDVRADTQYF. In DNA, the CDR3 is TGTGCCAGCAGCTTCTGGGATGTGAGAGCAGATACGCAGTATTTT. Variable domain in full (rest from reference TRBV7-9 and TRBJ2-3): DTGVSQNPRHKITKRGQNVTFRCDPISEHNRLYWYRQTLGQGPEFLTYFQNEAQLEKSRLLSDRFSAERPKGSFSTLEIQRTEQGDSAMYLCASSFWDVRADTQYFGPGTRLTVL.

This chain connects TRBV11-2 to TRBJ2-5; weak D call: TRBD2 (5 bases). Trimming removed 3 bases at V and 5 bases at J, with 10 bases between. Germline values: CDR1 SGHAT, CDR2 FQNNGV. CDR3 length: 13 residues. CDR3 DNA: TGTGCCAGCAGCTTCGGGGTCGGCGAGACCCAGTACTTC. Its protein product is CASSFGVGETQYF. Supplemented by reference TRBV11-2 and TRBJ2-5, the full variable domain reads EAGVAQSPRYKIIEKRQSVAFWCNPISGHATLYWYQQILGQGPKLLIQFQNNGVVDDSQLPKDRFSAERLKGVDSTLKIQPAKLEDSAVYLCASSFGVGETQYFGPGTRLLVL.

The table lists this clonotype with a few counts. The chain employs TRBV9 and TRBJ2-1; D is ambiguous. This CDR3 is built from 18 residues. V gave up 0 bases and J gave up 4 bases, with 20 bases separating them. From germline, CDR1 is SGDLS and CDR2 YYNGEE. As DNA, the CDR3 is TGTGCCAGCAGCGTAGAGGCGAGTGGGCAGCGATTATACAATGAGCAGTTCTTC. Protein sequence: CASSVEASGQRLYNEQFF. Full variable domain (outside the CDR3, taken from reference TRBV9 and TRBJ2-1): DSGVTQTPKHLITATGQRVTLRCSPRSGDLSVYWYQQSLDQGLQFLIQYYNGEERAKGNILERFSAQQFPDLHSELNLSSLELGDSALYFCASSVEASGQRLYNEQFFGPGTRLTVL.

The chain recombines TRBV20-1 with TRBJ2-7; 7 bases agree with TRBD1. Per germline, CDR1 DFQATT and CDR2 SNEGSKA (reference sequence). This CDR3 has 14 residues. V shed 4 bases and J 0 bases; nucleotides not matched to a gene: 6. The CDR3: CSATRTGYSYEQYF. Here the CDR3 DNA reads TGCAGTGCTACAAGGACAGGATACTCCTACGAGCAGTACTTC.

The J gene is TRBJ2-7, the V gene TRBV20-1; D ambiguous. The ends were cut back, 5 bases at V and 7 bases at J, with 15 bases in the middle. The length of the CDR3 is 12 residues. Germline V gives CDR1 DFQATT, CDR2 SNEGSKA (reference sequence). CDR3 nucleotide sequence: TGCAGTGCTTCCCGGCCACTACGGGAGCAGTACTTC. Translating gives CSASRPLREQYF.

J is TRBJ1-2 and V is TRBV7-8; D perhaps matches TRBD1 (6 bases). The V end lost 5 bases, the J end lost 1 base, and 23 bases lay between the germline ends. The germline V gene has CDR1 SGHVS and CDR2 FQNEAQ. CDR3 size: 18 residues. CDR3 in DNA: TGTGCCAGCAGCCCAAGCACGACTCAGGGGCCACTTAACTATGGCTACACCTTC. Protein product: CASSPSTTQGPLNYGYTF.

There are a few counts of this clonotype. The V and J genes are TRBV11-2 and TRBJ2-1; TRBD2 matches 7 bases. Trimming cost V 6 bases and J 0 bases; bases outside gene matches: 11. The CDR3 is 17 residues long. CDR1 is SGHAT and CDR2 is FQNNGV in the germline V gene. Written as DNA, the CDR3 is TGTGCCAGCAGATCCCCGTTCGGGGGGATCTCCTACAATGAGCAGTTCTTC. It yields the protein CASRSPFGGISYNEQFF.

This sequence joins TRBV25-1 and TRBJ1-2; no clear D gene. Deletions cut 6 bases from V and 9 bases from J, with 20 bases between. The CDR3 is made up of 14 amino acids. Germline CDR1 MGHDK, CDR2 SYGVNS. CDR3 amino acids: CASRDPGQLFSYTF. In DNA form, the CDR3 reads TGTGCCAGCAGAGATCCCGGGCAGCTATTCAGCTACACCTTC.

This clonotype has more than one count but fewer than ten. This sequence joins TRBV5-1 and TRBJ2-1; D is unclear. Germline V gene data show CDR1 as SGHRS and CDR2 as YFSETQ. The CDR3 sequence is 15 residues long. Trimming removed 0 bases at V and 6 bases at J, with 13 bases between. The CDR3, as DNA: TGCGCCAGCAGCTTGGCCTTAGTATACAGCAATGAGCAGTTCTTC. It yields the protein CASSLALVYSNEQFF.

This clonotype has ten or more counts. This chain connects TRBV5-1 to TRBJ1-5; D perhaps matches TRBD1 (5 bases). The V and J ends lost 0 bases and 4 bases respectively, with 8 bases between them. CDR1 is SGHRS, CDR2 YFSETQ, per germline. The CDR3 sequence is 14 residues long. The CDR3 is CASSLEGRNQPQHF. DNA of the CDR3: TGCGCCAGCAGCTTGGAGGGGAGGAATCAGCCCCAGCATTTT.